This T cell receptor beta chain was sequenced in a study of CD8 T cells in Susac syndrome. An amount of RNA that ranged from roughly 0.5 to 1 ug was reverse transcribed with random hexamers. TCR beta CDR3 was amplified by immunoSEQ covering 54 Vbeta and 13 Jbeta. TCRdb re-derived calls from the immunoSEQ multiplex PCR reads in MiXCR, one entry per CDR3 protein. This sample has about 66,000 distinct CDR3 sequences, with over 85% found just once. Notes on the study in general: It was acknowledged by the study that relatively few individuals were included in its TCR sequencing and HLA analysis.

In regard to this clonotype: Its antigen is currently unknown.

This CDR3 spans 14 amino acids. Trimming took off 1 base at V and 3 bases at J, with 7 bases between the two ends. Germline V gene lookup returns CDR1 MDHEN and CDR2 SYDVKM. The T cells that were sequenced for TCR beta were CD8+ and CD4+ cells from blood. Negative isolation was applied to CD8+ and CD4+ T cells, and FACS enrichment was applied to TEMRA cells. The sequencing sample was made of CD8+ T cells from PBMCs. The origin of this receptor is a human donor with multiple sclerosis. This chain links TRBV28 with TRBJ1-3; D might be TRBD1 (5 bases). The DNA for the CDR3 is TGTGCCAGCAGTTTATCCAGGGTTGGAAACACCATATATTTT. Translated, it gives CASSLSRVGNTIYF.